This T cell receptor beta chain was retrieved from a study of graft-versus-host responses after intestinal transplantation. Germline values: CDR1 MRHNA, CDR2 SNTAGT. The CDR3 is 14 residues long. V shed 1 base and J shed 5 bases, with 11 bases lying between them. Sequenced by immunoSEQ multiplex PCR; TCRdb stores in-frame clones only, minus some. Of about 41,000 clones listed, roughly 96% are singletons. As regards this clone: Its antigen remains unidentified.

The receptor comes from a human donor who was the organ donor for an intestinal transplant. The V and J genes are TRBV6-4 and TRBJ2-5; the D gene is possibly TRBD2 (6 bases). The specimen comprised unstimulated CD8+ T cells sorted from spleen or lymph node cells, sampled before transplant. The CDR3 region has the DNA TGTGCCAGCAGTGACTGGAGGGCCAGCGAGACCCAGTACTTC. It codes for CASSDWRASETQYF.